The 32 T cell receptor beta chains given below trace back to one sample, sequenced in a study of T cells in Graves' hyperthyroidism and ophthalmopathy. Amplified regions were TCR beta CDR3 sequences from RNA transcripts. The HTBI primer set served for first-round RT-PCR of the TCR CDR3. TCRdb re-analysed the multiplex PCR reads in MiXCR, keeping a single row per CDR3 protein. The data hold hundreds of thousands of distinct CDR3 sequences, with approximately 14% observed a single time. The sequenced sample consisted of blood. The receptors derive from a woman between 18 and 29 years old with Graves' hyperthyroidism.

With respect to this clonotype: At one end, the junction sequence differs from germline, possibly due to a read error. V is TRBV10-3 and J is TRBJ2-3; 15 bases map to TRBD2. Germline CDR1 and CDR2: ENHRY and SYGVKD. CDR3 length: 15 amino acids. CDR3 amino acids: CAIGLAGGPTGTQYF. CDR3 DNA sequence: TGTGCCATCGGACTAGCGGGGGGGCCCACAGGTACGCAGTATTTT.

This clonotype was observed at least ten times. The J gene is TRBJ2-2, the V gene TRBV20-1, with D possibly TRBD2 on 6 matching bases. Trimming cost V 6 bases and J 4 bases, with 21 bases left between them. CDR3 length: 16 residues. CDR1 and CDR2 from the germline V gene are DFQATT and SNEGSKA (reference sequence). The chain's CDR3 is CSAQRRASDITGELFF. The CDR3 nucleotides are TGCAGTGCCCAACGACGGGCTAGCGACATCACCGGGGAGCTGTTTTTT.

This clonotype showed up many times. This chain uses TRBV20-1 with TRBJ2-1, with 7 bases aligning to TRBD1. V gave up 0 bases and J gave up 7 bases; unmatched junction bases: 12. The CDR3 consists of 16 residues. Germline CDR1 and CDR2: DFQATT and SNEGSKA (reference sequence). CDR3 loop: CSARDRSAGGRNEQFF. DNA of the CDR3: TGCAGTGCTAGAGATCGTTCGGCAGGGGGTCGGAATGAGCAGTTCTTC.

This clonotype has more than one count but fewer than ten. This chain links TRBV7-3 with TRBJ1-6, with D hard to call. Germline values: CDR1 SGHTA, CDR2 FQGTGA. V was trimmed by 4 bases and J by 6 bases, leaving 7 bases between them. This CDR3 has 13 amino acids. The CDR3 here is CASSSTFNSPLHF. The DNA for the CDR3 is TGTGCCAGCAGCTCGACTTTTAATTCACCCCTCCACTTT.

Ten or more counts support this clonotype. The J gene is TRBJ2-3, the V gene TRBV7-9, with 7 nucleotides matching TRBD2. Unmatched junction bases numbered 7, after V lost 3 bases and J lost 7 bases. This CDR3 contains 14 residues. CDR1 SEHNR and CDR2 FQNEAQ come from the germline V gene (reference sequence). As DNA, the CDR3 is TGTGCCAGCAGCTTCGCTAGCGGTGGAAATACGCAGTATTTT. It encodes CASSFASGGNTQYF.

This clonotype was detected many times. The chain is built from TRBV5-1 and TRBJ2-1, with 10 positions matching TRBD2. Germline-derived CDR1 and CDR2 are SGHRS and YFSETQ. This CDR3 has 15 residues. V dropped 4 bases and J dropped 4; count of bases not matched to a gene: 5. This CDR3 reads CASSLGLANYNEQFF. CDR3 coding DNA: TGCGCCAGCAGCCTGGGACTAGCGAATTACAATGAGCAGTTCTTC. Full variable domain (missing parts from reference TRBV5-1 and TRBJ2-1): KAGVTQTPRYLIKTRGQQVTLSCSPISGHRSVSWYQQTPGQGLQFLFEYFSETQRNKGNFPGRFSGRQFSNSRSEMNVSTLELGDSALYLCASSLGLANYNEQFFGPGTRLTVL.

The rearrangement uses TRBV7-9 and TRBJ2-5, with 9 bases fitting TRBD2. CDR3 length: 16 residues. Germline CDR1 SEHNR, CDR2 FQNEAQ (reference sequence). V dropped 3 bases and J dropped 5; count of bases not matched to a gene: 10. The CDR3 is CASSLAKAGGSETQYF. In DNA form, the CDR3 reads TGTGCCAGCAGCTTGGCTAAGGCGGGGGGGTCGGAGACCCAGTACTTC.

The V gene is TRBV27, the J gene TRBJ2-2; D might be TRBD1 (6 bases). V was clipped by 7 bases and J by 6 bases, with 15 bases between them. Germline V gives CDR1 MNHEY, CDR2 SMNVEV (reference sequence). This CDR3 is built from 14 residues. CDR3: CASKIGGPSGELFF. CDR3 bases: TGTGCCAGCAAAATAGGGGGTCCCTCCGGGGAGCTGTTTTTT.

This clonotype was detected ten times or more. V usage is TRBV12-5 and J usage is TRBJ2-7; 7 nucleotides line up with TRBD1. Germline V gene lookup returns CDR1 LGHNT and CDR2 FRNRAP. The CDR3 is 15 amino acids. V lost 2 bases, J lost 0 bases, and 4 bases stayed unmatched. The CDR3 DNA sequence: TGTGCTAGTGGTTTGACGGGACAGTCCTCCTACGAGCAGTACTTC. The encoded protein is CASGLTGQSSYEQYF.

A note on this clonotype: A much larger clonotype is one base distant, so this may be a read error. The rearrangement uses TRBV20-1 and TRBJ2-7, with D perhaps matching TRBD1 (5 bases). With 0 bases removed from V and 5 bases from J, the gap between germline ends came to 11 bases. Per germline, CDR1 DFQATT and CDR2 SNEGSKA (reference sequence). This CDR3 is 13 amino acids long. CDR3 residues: CSARDRQSHEQYF. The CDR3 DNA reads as TGCAGTGCTAGAGATCGACAGTCCCACGAGCAGTACTTC.

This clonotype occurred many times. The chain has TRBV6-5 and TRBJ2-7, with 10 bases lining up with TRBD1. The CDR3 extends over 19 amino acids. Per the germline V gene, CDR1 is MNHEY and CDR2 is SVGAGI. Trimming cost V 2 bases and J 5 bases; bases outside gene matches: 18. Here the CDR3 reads CASSYRSYTFRDRGNEQYF. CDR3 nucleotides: TGTGCCAGCAGTTACCGAAGTTACACCTTCCGGGACAGGGGAAACGAGCAGTACTTC.

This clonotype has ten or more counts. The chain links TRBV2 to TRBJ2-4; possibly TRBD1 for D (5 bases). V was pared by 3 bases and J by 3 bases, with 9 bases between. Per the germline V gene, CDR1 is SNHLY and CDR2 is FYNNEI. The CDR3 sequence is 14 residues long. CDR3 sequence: CASSEQGVKNIQYF. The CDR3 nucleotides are TGTGCCAGCAGTGAGCAGGGCGTCAAAAACATTCAGTACTTC.

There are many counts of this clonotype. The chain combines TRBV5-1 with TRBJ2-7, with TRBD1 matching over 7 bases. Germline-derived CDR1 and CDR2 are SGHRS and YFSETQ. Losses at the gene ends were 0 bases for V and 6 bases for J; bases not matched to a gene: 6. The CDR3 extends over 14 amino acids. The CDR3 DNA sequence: TGCGCCAGCAGCTTGGCCAACTACAGGGGCGAGCAGTACTTC. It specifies CASSLANYRGEQYF. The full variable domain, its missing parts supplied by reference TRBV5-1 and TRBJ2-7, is KAGVTQTPRYLIKTRGQQVTLSCSPISGHRSVSWYQQTPGQGLQFLFEYFSETQRNKGNFPGRFSGRQFSNSRSEMNVSTLELGDSALYLCASSLANYRGEQYFGPGTRLTVT.

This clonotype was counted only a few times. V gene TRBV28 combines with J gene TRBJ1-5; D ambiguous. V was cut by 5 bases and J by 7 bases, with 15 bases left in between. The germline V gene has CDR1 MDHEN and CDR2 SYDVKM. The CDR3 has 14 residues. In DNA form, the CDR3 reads TGTGCCAGCAGTCTGAGTCTTCAGGCGCAGCCCCAGCATTTT. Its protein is CASSLSLQAQPQHF. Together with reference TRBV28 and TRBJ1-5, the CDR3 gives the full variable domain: DVKVTQSSRYLVKRTGEKVFLECVQDMDHENMFWYRQDPGLGLRLIYFSYDVKMKEKGDIPEGYSVSREKKERFSLILESASTNQTSMYLCASSLSLQAQPQHFGDGTRLSIL.

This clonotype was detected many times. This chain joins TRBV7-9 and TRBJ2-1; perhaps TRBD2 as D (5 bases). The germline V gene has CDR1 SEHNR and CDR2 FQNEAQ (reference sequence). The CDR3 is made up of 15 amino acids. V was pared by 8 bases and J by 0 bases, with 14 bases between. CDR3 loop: CASRKRRSSYNEQFF. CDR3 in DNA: TGTGCCAGCCGGAAGCGGCGCAGCTCCTACAATGAGCAGTTCTTC.

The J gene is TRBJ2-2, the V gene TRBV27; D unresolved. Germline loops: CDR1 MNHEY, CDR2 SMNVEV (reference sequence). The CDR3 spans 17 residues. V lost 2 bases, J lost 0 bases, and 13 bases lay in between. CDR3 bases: TGTGCCAGCAGTTTAACTCTCTCGGCTGCGAACACCGGGGAGCTGTTTTTT. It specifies CASSLTLSAANTGELFF.

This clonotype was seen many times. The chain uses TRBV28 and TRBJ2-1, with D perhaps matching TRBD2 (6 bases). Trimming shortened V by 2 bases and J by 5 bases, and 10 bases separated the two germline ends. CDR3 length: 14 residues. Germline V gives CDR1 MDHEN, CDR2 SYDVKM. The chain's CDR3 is CASSLRGNDNEQFF. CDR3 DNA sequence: TGTGCCAGCAGTTTACGGGGGAATGACAATGAGCAGTTCTTC.

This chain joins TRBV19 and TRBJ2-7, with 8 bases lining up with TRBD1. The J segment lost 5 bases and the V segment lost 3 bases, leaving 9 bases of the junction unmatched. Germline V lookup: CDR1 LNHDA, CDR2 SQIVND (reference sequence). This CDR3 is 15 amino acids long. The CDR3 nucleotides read TGTGCCAGTAGTATCTTATCAGGGGGCCCGGACGAGCAGTACTTC. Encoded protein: CASSILSGGPDEQYF. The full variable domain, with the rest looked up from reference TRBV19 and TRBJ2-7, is DGGITQSPKYLFRKEGQNVTLSCEQNLNHDAMYWYRQDPGQGLRLIYYSQIVNDFQKGDIAEGYSVSREKKESFPLTVTSAQKNPTAFYLCASSILSGGPDEQYFGPGTRLTVT.

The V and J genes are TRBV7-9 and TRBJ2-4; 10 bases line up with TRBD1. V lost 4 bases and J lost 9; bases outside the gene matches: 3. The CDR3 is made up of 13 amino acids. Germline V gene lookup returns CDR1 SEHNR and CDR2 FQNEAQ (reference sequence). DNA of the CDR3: TGTGCCAGCAGCTCGTGGACAGGGGGCATTCAGTACTTC. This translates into CASSSWTGGIQYF.

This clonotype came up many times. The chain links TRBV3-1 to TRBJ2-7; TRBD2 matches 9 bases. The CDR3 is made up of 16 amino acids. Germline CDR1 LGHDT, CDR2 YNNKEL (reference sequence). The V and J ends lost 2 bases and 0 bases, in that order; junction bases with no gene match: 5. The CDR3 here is CASSQWLAGSSYEQYF. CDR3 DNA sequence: TGTGCCAGCAGCCAATGGCTAGCGGGGAGCTCCTACGAGCAGTACTTC.

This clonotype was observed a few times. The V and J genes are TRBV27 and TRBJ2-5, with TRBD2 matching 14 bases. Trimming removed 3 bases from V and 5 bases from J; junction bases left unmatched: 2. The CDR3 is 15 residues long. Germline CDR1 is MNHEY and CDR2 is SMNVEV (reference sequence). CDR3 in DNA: TGTGCCAGCAGTTTTAGACTAGCGGGAGGGGAGACCCAGTACTTC. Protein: CASSFRLAGGETQYF.

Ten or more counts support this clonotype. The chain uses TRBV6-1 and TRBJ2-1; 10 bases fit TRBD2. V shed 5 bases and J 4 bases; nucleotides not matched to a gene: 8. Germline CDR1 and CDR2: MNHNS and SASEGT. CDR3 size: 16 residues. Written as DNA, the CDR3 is TGTGCCAGCAGTTCCCCCCTAGCGGGAGATTACAATGAGCAGTTCTTC. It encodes CASSSPLAGDYNEQFF.

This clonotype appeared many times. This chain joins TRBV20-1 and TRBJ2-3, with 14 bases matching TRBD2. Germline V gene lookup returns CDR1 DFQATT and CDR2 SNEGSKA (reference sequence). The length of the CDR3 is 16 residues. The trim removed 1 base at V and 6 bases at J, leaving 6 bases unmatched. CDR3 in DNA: TGCAGTGCTAGAGGGGGACTAGCGGGAGTGATGGATACGCAGTATTTT. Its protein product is CSARGGLAGVMDTQYF.

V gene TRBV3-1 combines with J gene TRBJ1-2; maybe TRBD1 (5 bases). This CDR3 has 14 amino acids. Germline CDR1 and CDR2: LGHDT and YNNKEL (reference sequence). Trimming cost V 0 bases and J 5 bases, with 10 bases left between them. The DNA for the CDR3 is TGTGCCAGCAGCCAAGAGGAGGGGAGGTATGGCTACACCTTC. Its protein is CASSQEEGRYGYTF.

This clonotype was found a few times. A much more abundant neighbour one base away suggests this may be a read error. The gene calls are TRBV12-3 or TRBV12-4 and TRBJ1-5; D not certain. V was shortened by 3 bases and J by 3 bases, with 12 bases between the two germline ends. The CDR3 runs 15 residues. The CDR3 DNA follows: TGTGCCAGCAGTTTGGACTGGTATAACAATCAGCCCCAGCATTTT. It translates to CASSLDWYNNQPQHF.

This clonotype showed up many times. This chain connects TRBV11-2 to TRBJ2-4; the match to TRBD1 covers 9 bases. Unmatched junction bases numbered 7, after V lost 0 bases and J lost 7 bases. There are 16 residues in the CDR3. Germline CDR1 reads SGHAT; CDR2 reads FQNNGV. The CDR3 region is CASSLDRTGDGNIQYF. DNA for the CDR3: TGTGCCAGCAGCTTAGATCGGACAGGGGATGGGAACATTCAGTACTTC.

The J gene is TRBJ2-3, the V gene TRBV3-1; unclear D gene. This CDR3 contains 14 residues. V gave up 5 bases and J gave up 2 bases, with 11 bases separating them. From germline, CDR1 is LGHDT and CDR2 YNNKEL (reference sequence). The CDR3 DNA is TGTGCCAGCAGCTCCAGGACGTACACAGATACGCAGTATTTT. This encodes CASSSRTYTDTQYF.

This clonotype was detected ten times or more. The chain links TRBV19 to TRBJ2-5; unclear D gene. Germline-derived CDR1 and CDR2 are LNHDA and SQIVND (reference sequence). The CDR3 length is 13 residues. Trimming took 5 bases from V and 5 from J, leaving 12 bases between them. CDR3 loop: CASSSPPSETQYF. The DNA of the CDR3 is TGTGCCAGTAGTTCCCCCCCGAGTGAGACCCAGTACTTC.

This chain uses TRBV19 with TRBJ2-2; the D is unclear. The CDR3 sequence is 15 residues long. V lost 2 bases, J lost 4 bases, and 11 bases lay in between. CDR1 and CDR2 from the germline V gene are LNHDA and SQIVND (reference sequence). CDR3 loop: CASSIRLWGTGELFF. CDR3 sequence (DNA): TGTGCCAGTAGTATACGGTTGTGGGGCACCGGGGAGCTGTTTTTT.

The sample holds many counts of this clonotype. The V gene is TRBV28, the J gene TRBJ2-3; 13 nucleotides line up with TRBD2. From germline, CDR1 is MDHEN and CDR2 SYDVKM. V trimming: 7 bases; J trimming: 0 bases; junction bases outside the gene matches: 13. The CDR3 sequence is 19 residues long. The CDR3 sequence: CASTQSRLAGGLSTDTQYF. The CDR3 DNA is TGTGCCAGCACCCAATCGCGACTAGCGGGGGGCCTTAGCACAGATACGCAGTATTTT.

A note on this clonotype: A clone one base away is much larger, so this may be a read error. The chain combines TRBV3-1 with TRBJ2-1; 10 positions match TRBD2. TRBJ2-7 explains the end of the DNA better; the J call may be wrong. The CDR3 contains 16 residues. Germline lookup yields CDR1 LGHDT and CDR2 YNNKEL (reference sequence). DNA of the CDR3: TGTGCCAGCAGCCAAGTCGTAGCGGGAGGCGACAATGAGCAGTACTTC. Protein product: CASSQVVAGGDNEQYF.

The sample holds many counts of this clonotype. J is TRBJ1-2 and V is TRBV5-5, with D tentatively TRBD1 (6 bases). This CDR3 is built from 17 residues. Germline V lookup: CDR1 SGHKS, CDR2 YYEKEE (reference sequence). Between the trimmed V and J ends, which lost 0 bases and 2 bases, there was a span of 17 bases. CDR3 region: CASSLVQGGERNYGYTF. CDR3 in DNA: TGTGCCAGCAGCTTGGTACAGGGTGGCGAAAGGAACTATGGCTACACCTTC.